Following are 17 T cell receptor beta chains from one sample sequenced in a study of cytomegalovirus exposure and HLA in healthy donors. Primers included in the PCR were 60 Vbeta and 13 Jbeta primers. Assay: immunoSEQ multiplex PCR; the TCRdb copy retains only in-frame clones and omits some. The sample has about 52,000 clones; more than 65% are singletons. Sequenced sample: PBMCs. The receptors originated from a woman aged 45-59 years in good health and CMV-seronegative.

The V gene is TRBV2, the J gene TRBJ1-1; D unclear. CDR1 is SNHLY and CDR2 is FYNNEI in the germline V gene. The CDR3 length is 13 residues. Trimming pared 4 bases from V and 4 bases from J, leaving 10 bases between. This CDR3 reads CASSVEGGTEAFF. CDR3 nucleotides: TGTGCCAGCAGTGTAGAGGGCGGCACTGAAGCTTTCTTT. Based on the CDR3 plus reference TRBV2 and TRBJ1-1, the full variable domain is EPEVTQTPSHQVTQMGQEVILRCVPISNHLYFYWYRQILGQKVEFLVSFYNNEISEKSEIFDDQFSVERPDGSNFTLKIRSTKLEDSAMYFCASSVEGGTEAFFGQGTRLTVV.

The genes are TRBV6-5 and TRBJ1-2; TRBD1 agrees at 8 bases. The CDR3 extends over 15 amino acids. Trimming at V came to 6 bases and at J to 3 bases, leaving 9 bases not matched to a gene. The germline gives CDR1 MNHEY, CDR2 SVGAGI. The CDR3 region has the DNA TGTGCCAGCAGGATGGACAGGGAATTTCACTATGGCTACACCTTC. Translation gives CASRMDREFHYGYTF.

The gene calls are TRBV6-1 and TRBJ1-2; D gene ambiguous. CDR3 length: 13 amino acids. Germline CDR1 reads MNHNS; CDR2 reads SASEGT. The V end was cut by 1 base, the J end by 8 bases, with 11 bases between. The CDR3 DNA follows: TGTGCCAGCAGTGAAGACGCGTCGGGGGGCTACACCTTC. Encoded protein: CASSEDASGGYTF.

In nucleotides, the CDR3 is TGTGCCAGCAGCTCCTCCGGGACAGTTATCTCACCCCTCCACTTT. Its protein product is CASSSSGTVISPLHF. The V and J genes are TRBV11-2 and TRBJ1-6; 7 bases fit TRBD1. Trimming cost V 4 bases and J 10 bases; bases outside gene matches: 10. Looked up from germline, CDR1 is SGHAT and CDR2 is FQNNGV. The CDR3 is 15 residues long.

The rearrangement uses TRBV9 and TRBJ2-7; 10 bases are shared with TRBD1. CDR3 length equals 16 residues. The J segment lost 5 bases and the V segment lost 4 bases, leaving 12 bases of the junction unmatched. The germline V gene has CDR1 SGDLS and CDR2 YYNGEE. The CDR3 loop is CASSIGSGTGVHEQYF. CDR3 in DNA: TGTGCCAGCAGCATCGGCTCCGGGACAGGGGTACACGAGCAGTACTTC.

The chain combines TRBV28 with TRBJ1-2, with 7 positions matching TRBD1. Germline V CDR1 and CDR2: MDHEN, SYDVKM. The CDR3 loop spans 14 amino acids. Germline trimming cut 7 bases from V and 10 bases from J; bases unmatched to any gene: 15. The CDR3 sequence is CASTISGDSLFYTF. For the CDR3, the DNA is TGTGCCAGCACCATCAGTGGGGACAGCTTATTCTACACCTTC.

CDR3 nucleotides: TGTGCCAGCAGCAGCGACAGGGGGGGCAATCAGCCCCAGCATTTT. Translating gives CASSSDRGGNQPQHF. The gene calls are TRBV2 and TRBJ1-5, with 9 bases that match TRBD1. Germline assignment: CDR1 SNHLY and CDR2 FYNNEI. Unmatched junction bases numbered 5, after V lost 6 bases and J lost 2 bases. The CDR3 loop spans 15 amino acids.

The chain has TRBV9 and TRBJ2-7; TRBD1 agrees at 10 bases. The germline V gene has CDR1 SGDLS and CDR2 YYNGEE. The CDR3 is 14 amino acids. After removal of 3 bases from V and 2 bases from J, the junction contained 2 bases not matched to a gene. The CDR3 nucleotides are TGTGCCAGCAGCGACGGACAGGGGGCCTACGAGCAGTACTTC. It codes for CASSDGQGAYEQYF. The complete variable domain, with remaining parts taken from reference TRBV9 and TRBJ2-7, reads DSGVTQTPKHLITATGQRVTLRCSPRSGDLSVYWYQQSLDQGLQFLIQYYNGEERAKGNILERFSAQQFPDLHSELNLSSLELGDSALYFCASSDGQGAYEQYFGPGTRLTVT.

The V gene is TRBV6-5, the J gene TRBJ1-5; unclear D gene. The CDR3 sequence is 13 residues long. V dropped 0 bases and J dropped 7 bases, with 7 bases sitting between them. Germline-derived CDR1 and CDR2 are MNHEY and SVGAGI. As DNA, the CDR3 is TGTGCCAGCAGTTACTCGAGGTACCAGCCCCAGCATTTT. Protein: CASSYSRYQPQHF.

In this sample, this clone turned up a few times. The CDR3 region is CASSQGQGYEQYF. Written as DNA, the CDR3 is TGTGCCAGCAGTCAGGGGCAGGGGTACGAGCAGTACTTC. This chain uses TRBV9 with TRBJ2-5; tentative D call: TRBD1 (6 bases). The tail of the sequence fits TRBJ2-7 better, so the J call may be wrong. Germline-derived CDR1 and CDR2 are SGDLS and YYNGEE. CDR3 size: 13 residues.

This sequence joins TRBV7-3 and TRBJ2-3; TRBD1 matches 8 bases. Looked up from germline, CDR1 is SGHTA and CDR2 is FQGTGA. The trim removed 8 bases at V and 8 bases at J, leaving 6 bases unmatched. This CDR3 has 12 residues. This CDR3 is CASSGGLGTQYF. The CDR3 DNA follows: TGTGCCAGCTCAGGGGGCCTGGGTACGCAGTATTTT.

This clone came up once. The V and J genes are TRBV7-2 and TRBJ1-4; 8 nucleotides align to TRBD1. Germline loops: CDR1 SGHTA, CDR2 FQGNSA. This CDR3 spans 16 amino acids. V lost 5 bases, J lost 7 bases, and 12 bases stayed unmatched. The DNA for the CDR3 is TGTGCCAGCAGCCCAGGGGGCGCCCGGGGGAGTGAAAAACTGTTTTTT. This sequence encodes CASSPGGARGSEKLFF.

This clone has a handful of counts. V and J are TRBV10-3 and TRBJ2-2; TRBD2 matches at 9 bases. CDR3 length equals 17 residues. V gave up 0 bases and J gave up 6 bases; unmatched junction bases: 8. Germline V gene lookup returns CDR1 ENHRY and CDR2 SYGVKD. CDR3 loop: CAISESRGGAAPGELFF. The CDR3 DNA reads TGTGCCATCAGTGAGTCGCGGGGGGGCGCAGCACCCGGGGAGCTGTTTTTT.

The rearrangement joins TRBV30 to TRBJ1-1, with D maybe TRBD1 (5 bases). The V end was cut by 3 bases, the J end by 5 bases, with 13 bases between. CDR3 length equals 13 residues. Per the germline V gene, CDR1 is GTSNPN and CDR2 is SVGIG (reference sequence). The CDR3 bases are TGTGCCTGGAGCCAGGGCAGTGGGACTGAAGCTTTCTTT. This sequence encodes CAWSQGSGTEAFF. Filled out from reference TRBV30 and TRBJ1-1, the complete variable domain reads SQTIHQWPATLVQPVGSPLSLECTVEGTSNPNLYWYRQAAGRGLQLLFYSVGIGQISSEVPQNLSASRPQDRQFILSSKKLLLSDSGFYLCAWSQGSGTEAFFGQGTRLTVV.

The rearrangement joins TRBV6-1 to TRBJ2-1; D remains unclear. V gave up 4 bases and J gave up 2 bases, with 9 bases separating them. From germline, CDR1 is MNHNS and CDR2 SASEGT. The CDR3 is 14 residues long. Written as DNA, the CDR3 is TGTGCCAGCAGTGGCCCACTTGCCTACAATGAGCAGTTCTTC. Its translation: CASSGPLAYNEQFF.

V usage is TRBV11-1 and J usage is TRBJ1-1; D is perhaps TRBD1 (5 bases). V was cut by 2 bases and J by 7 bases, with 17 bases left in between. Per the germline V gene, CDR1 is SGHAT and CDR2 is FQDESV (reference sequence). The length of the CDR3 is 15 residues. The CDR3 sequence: CASSLQEGALDEAFF. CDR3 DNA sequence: TGTGCCAGCAGCTTACAGGAAGGGGCGCTTGATGAAGCTTTCTTT.

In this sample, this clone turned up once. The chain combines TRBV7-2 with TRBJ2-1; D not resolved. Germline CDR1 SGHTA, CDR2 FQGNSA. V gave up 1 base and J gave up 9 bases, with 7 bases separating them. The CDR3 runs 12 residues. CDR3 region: CASSLGPGEQFF. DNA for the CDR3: TGTGCCAGCAGCTTAGGGCCGGGTGAGCAGTTCTTC.